This entry lists 26 T cell receptor beta chains sequenced from one sample in a study of cytomegalovirus exposure and HLA in healthy donors. The PCR used 60 Vbeta and 13 Jbeta primers. Data came from immunoSEQ multiplex PCR; TCRdb stores just in-frame clones and leaves some out. Of roughly 180,000 clones in the sample, around four fifths were seen once. The sample taken for sequencing was PBMCs. The receptors come from a man aged 30 to 45 in good health and CMV-seronegative.

The V gene is TRBV4-2, the J gene TRBJ2-5; D is unclear. The CDR3 has 13 residues. The germline V gene has CDR1 LGHNA and CDR2 YNFKEQ. Trimming took 1 base from V and 2 from J, leaving 5 bases between them. The CDR3 coding sequence is TGTGCCAGCAGCCAAGTCGGGCAAGAGACCCAGTACTTC. Translating gives CASSQVGQETQYF.

The chain uses TRBV6-5 and TRBJ1-1; 7 bases align to TRBD1. The CDR3 sequence is 14 residues long. Germline loops: CDR1 MNHEY, CDR2 SVGAGI. Losses at the gene ends were 6 bases for V and 8 bases for J; bases not matched to a gene: 12. DNA for the CDR3: TGTGCCAGCAGAAAGACAGGGCCTAGGGGCGAAGCTTTCTTT. This sequence encodes CASRKTGPRGEAFF.

The chain is built from TRBV5-1 and TRBJ2-3; D possibly matches TRBD1 or TRBD2 (6 bases each). The CDR3 has 15 amino acids. Between the trimmed V and J ends, which lost 4 bases and 2 bases, there was a span of 14 bases. CDR1 and CDR2 (germline): SGHRS, YFSETQ. The CDR3 DNA is TGCGCCAGCAGCCTGGGGGCGGGATACACAGATACGCAGTATTTT. Translated, it gives CASSLGAGYTDTQYF.

The chain links TRBV15 to TRBJ1-4, with 7 positions matching TRBD1. This CDR3 comprises 15 residues. V dropped 5 bases and J dropped 3; count of bases not matched to a gene: 6. Germline assignment: CDR1 LNHNV and CDR2 YYDKDF (reference sequence). CDR3 DNA: TGTGCCACCAGCGGAAACAGGGGACCTAATGAAAAACTGTTTTTT. Residues: CATSGNRGPNEKLFF.

The V and J genes are TRBV30 and TRBJ1-5, with D maybe TRBD1 (5 bases). CDR1 is GTSNPN, CDR2 SVGIG, per germline (reference sequence). V was trimmed by 0 bases and J by 7 bases, leaving 10 bases between them. This CDR3 is built from 13 residues. CDR3 amino acids: CAWSVRERQPQHF. In DNA, the CDR3 is TGTGCCTGGAGTGTCAGGGAAAGGCAGCCCCAGCATTTT.

V usage is TRBV29-1 and J usage is TRBJ2-3, with 9 bases lining up with TRBD2. Germline V lookup: CDR1 SQVTM, CDR2 ANQGSEA. The CDR3 loop spans 17 amino acids. The trim removed 3 bases at V and 0 bases at J, leaving 10 bases unmatched. As DNA, the CDR3 is TGCAGCGTTGAGATAGTAGCGGGAGAGGGAAGCACAGATACGCAGTATTTT. It codes for CSVEIVAGEGSTDTQYF.

The genes are TRBV7-2 and TRBJ2-7, with a tentative D call TRBD2 (5 bases). The CDR3 loop spans 15 amino acids. Germline CDR1 reads SGHTA; CDR2 reads FQGNSA. The V gene lost 4 bases and the J gene lost 7 bases, with 20 bases spanning the gap. CDR3 coding DNA: TGTGCCAGCAGCTCCGAGGAGGCCGCCACGGGGGAGCAGTACTTC. Translated: CASSSEEAATGEQYF.

A few counts support this clone. The J gene is TRBJ2-3, the V gene TRBV19; D is uncertain. This CDR3 contains 13 residues. Trimming shortened V by 4 bases and J by 3 bases, and 8 bases separated the two germline ends. The germline V gene has CDR1 LNHDA and CDR2 SQIVND (reference sequence). In nucleotides, the CDR3 is TGTGCCAGTAGTAATAGTTATACAGATACGCAGTATTTT. This codes for CASSNSYTDTQYF. The variable domain in full, completed from reference TRBV19 and TRBJ2-3, reads DGGITQSPKYLFRKEGQNVTLSCEQNLNHDAMYWYRQDPGQGLRLIYYSQIVNDFQKGDIAEGYSVSREKKESFPLTVTSAQKNPTAFYLCASSNSYTDTQYFGPGTRLTVL.

V and J are TRBV5-1 and TRBJ2-2, with TRBD2 matching 10 bases. The CDR3 runs to 16 residues. Germline values: CDR1 SGHRS, CDR2 YFSETQ. J gave up 10 bases and V 1 base, and 10 bases lay outside the gene matches. Here the CDR3 reads CASSLSASGSNMELFF. DNA for the CDR3: TGCGCCAGCAGCTTGTCGGCTAGCGGGAGTAACATGGAGCTGTTTTTT.

This chain links TRBV2 with TRBJ1-5; 9 bases fit TRBD1. Germline values: CDR1 SNHLY, CDR2 FYNNEI. V was clipped by 1 base and J by 5 bases; unmatched bases: 0. This CDR3 comprises 14 residues. For the CDR3, the DNA is TGTGCCAGCAGTGAAGGGACAGGGGATCAGCCCCAGCATTTT. It is translated as CASSEGTGDQPQHF.

V is TRBV18 and J is TRBJ1-1; the match to TRBD1 covers 10 bases. The trim removed 3 bases at V and 0 bases at J, leaving 1 base unmatched. In germline, CDR1 is KGHSH, CDR2 LQKENI. The CDR3 totals 15 residues. The CDR3 bases are TGTGCCAGCTCACCGGACAGGGGGATGAACACTGAAGCTTTCTTT. Its translation is CASSPDRGMNTEAFF.

The rearrangement joins TRBV2 to TRBJ1-5; D remains ambiguous. V lost 4 bases, J lost 1 base, and 11 bases lay in between. The CDR3 contains 15 residues. Germline values: CDR1 SNHLY, CDR2 FYNNEI. The CDR3 region has the DNA TGTGCCAGCAGTGGGCCGGGGTACAGCAATCAGCCCCAGCATTTT. This encodes CASSGPGYSNQPQHF.

This clone appeared a single time. This chain connects TRBV21-1 to TRBJ2-2; TRBD1, the D gene given by the table, was not confirmed from the DNA. TRBV21-1 is deemed a pseudogene. This CDR3 is built from 18 residues. The CDR3 DNA follows: TGTGCCAGCGGAGGGCACCGGGACAGGGGTCGGGGCGCCGGGGAGCTGTTTTTT. Its translation: CASGGHRDRGRGAGELFF.

A word on this clone: The same CDR3 can be traced to other DNA sequences in this sample. The chain joins TRBV28 to TRBJ1-2; 7 bases are shared with TRBD1. Losses at the gene ends were 5 bases for V and 2 bases for J; bases not matched to a gene: 2. The CDR3 has 13 residues. The V gene's germline CDR1 is MDHEN and CDR2 SYDVKM. CDR3 sequence (DNA): TGTGCCAGCAGTCTGACAGGGAACTATGGCTACACCTTC. It specifies CASSLTGNYGYTF.

J is TRBJ1-1 and V is TRBV28, with unresolved D. V was shortened by 7 bases and J by 4 bases, with 13 bases between the two germline ends. The CDR3 sequence is 13 residues long. Germline CDR1 reads MDHEN; CDR2 reads SYDVKM. CDR3 amino acids: CASTRNGGTEAFF. CDR3 nucleotide sequence: TGTGCCAGCACCCGAAATGGCGGCACTGAAGCTTTCTTT.

This clone appeared once. Germline and junction disagree at one end, which may indicate a read error. The rearrangement uses TRBV9 and TRBJ2-7, with 11 positions matching TRBD1. Germline CDR1 SGDLS, CDR2 YYNGEE. The CDR3 length is 14 residues. The CDR3 loop is CASSPGQGAYERYF. DNA for the CDR3: TGTGCCAGCAGCCCAGGACAGGGGGCCTACGAGCGGTACTTC.

This clone was observed a handful of times. This chain links TRBV7-6 with TRBJ1-1; 7 nucleotides line up with TRBD1. V was clipped by 3 bases and J by 6 bases; unmatched bases: 4. CDR1 is SGHVS and CDR2 is FNYEAQ in the germline V gene. This CDR3 contains 13 residues. The CDR3 coding sequence is TGTGCCAGCAGCTTGCCGACAGGGCCTGAAGCTTTCTTT. Translating it yields CASSLPTGPEAFF. Complete variable domain (other parts from reference TRBV7-6 and TRBJ1-1): GAGVSQSPRYKVTKRGQDVALRCDPISGHVSLYWYRQALGQGPEFLTYFNYEAQQDKSGLPNDRFSAERPEGSISTLTIQRTEQRDSAMYRCASSLPTGPEAFFGQGTRLTVV.

The rearrangement joins TRBV15 to TRBJ2-4; TRBD2 is a possible D gene (6 bases). The CDR3 has 15 residues. Germline V gives CDR1 LNHNV, CDR2 YYDKDF (reference sequence). Trimming took 1 base from V and 0 from J, leaving 7 bases between them. In DNA form, the CDR3 reads TGTGCCACCAGCAGAGGCGGGATAGCCAAAAACATTCAGTACTTC. Translating gives CATSRGGIAKNIQYF.

The V call is TRBV18, the J call TRBJ2-3; D is ambiguous. CDR1 and CDR2 (germline): KGHSH, LQKENI. CDR3 length equals 13 residues. The germline V and J ends were trimmed by 0 bases and 4 bases, with 5 bases remaining between them. The CDR3 reads CASSPPAADTQYF. DNA for the CDR3: TGTGCCAGCTCACCACCCGCGGCAGATACGCAGTATTTT.

J is TRBJ2-1 and V is TRBV5-4, with TRBD2 identical over 8 bases. CDR1 is SGHNT, CDR2 YYREEE, per germline (reference sequence). Germline trimming cut 6 bases from V and 1 base from J; bases unmatched to any gene: 3. The CDR3 consists of 14 residues. CDR3 DNA sequence: TGTGCCAGCACCGGGGGGGGATCCTACAATGAGCAGTTCTTC. Amino acids: CASTGGGSYNEQFF.

This chain connects TRBV9 to TRBJ1-2, with D unresolved. CDR3 size: 15 residues. The germline CDR1 and CDR2 sequences are SGDLS and YYNGEE. V lost 4 bases and J 1 base, leaving 14 bases between the germline ends. The CDR3 sequence is CASSPEVGSNYGYTF. The CDR3 region has the DNA TGTGCCAGCAGCCCAGAGGTAGGGAGTAACTATGGCTACACCTTC.

The rearrangement links TRBV30 to TRBJ2-6, with D possibly TRBD1 on 5 matching bases. V gave up 1 base and J gave up 1 base, with 5 bases separating them. The CDR3 runs to 14 residues. The germline gives CDR1 GTSNPN, CDR2 SVGIG (reference sequence). Here the CDR3 reads CAWSAGSGANVLTF. CDR3 nucleotides: TGTGCCTGGAGTGCAGGGTCTGGGGCCAACGTCCTGACTTTC.

The J gene is TRBJ2-5, the V gene TRBV29-1; the D is unclear. Trimming left V 5 bases short and J 7 bases short, with 8 bases between. CDR3 length equals 10 residues. CDR1 and CDR2 (germline): SQVTM, ANQGSEA. The CDR3 nucleotides are TGCAGCGTTTCCTCGGGGACCCAGTACTTC. This codes for CSVSSGTQYF.

The chain joins TRBV30 to TRBJ1-1; possibly TRBD1 for D (5 bases). The germline V gene encodes CDR1 GTSNPN and CDR2 SVGIG (reference sequence). The CDR3 totals 12 residues. Between the trimmed V and J ends, which lost 4 bases and 3 bases, there was a span of 9 bases. CDR3 amino acids: CAWTRTYTEAFF. The CDR3 region has the DNA TGTGCCTGGACCAGGACATACACTGAAGCTTTCTTT.

The chain employs TRBV7-9 and TRBJ1-1, with a weak D call TRBD1 (5 bases). The germline V gene encodes CDR1 SEHNR and CDR2 FQNEAQ (reference sequence). V gave up 4 bases and J gave up 4 bases, with 10 bases separating them. CDR3 length: 13 amino acids. The CDR3, as DNA: TGTGCCAGCAGCTCCCCTGGGGCCACTGAAGCTTTCTTT. Protein sequence: CASSSPGATEAFF. Full variable domain (missing parts from reference TRBV7-9 and TRBJ1-1): DTGVSQNPRHKITKRGQNVTFRCDPISEHNRLYWYRQTLGQGPEFLTYFQNEAQLEKSRLLSDRFSAERPKGSFSTLEIQRTEQGDSAMYLCASSSPGATEAFFGQGTRLTVV.

This clone is a singleton in its sample. The chain has TRBV27 and TRBJ2-1; TRBD1 aligns across 9 bases. With 4 bases clipped from V and 8 bases from J, the junction kept 9 bases outside the gene matches. Germline V gives CDR1 MNHEY, CDR2 SMNVEV (reference sequence). The CDR3 is 15 amino acids. The CDR3 sequence is CASSYLRDREDEQFF. CDR3 nucleotides: TGTGCCAGCAGTTACCTCCGGGACAGGGAAGATGAGCAGTTCTTC.